These 11 T cell receptor beta chains were sequenced from one sample in a study of metastatic and nonmetastatic thyroid tumors (dated by TCRdb to about 2020). Libraries were prepared through PCR. Sequencer: Illumina HiSeq 4000. The public reads were reanalyzed by TCRdb: fastp trimming at Q25, MiXCR alignment, in-frame beta chains only. The sample table shows approximately 15,000 clones, and 24% are seen once. The ten top clones hold around 8.1% of the sample. Before undergoing thyroid surgery, none of the patients had been given any kind of treatment. The sample comprised tumor tissue. Receptors originate from a female donor with papillary thyroid cancer or a benign thyroid nodule (not recorded which). Some clones in this sample may be carry-over from other donors' samples.

This clone is termed medium-sized. The rearrangement links TRBV20-1 to TRBJ2-1; TRBD2 is a possible D gene (6 bases). Germline lookup yields CDR1 DFQATT and CDR2 SNEGSKA (reference sequence). V shed 2 bases and J shed 5 bases, with 16 bases lying between them. The CDR3 totals 15 residues. CDR3 sequence: CSARRLVSGDNEQFF. The CDR3, as DNA: TGCAGTGCTAGACGTTTAGTATCGGGGGACAATGAGCAGTTCTTC.

This sequence joins TRBV11-3 and TRBJ2-7; TRBD2 agrees at 8 bases. This CDR3 contains 15 residues. After removal of 5 bases from V and 4 bases from J, the junction contained 10 bases not matched to a gene. CDR1 is SGHNT, CDR2 YENEEA, per germline. The CDR3 sequence: CASSRPGLGVYEQYF. CDR3 sequence (DNA): TGTGCCAGCAGCAGGCCGGGACTAGGGGTGTACGAGCAGTACTTC. The full variable domain, with the rest looked up from reference TRBV11-3 and TRBJ2-7, is EAGVVQSPRYKIIEKKQPVAFWCNPISGHNTLYWYLQNLGQGPELLIRYENEEAVDDSQLPKDRFSAERLKGVDSTLKIQPAELGDSAVYLCASSRPGLGVYEQYFGPGTRLTVT.

This clone is labeled as large (0.1 to 1%). The chain uses TRBV20-1 and TRBJ2-7, with D perhaps matching TRBD1 or TRBD2 (5 bases each). The germline V gene has CDR1 DFQATT and CDR2 SNEGSKA (reference sequence). Trimming removed 4 bases from V and 2 bases from J, with 18 bases in between. CDR3 length: 15 amino acids. CDR3 nucleotide sequence: TGCAGTGCTAACTGGGAGATGGGGCCCGCCTACGAGCAGTACTTC. This sequence encodes CSANWEMGPAYEQYF.

This clone is medium-sized by share. V and J are TRBV6-2 or TRBV6-3 and TRBJ2-7; a possible D gene is TRBD2 (7 bases). Trimming left V 8 bases short and J 9 bases short, with 14 bases between. The CDR3 has 11 residues. Germline assignment: CDR1 MNHEY and CDR2 SVGEGT. The CDR3 DNA sequence: TGTGCCAGCGGGGATCGGGGGGCGCAGTACTTC. This encodes CASGDRGAQYF.

The V gene is TRBV20-1, the J gene TRBJ2-1; 10 bases match TRBD1. The CDR3 runs 16 residues. The V and J ends lost 0 bases and 4 bases, in that order; junction bases with no gene match: 6. Germline assignment: CDR1 DFQATT and CDR2 SNEGSKA (reference sequence). The CDR3 bases are TGCAGTGCTAGAGATCTAAGGGACAGGGGTTACAATGAGCAGTTCTTC. Its translation: CSARDLRDRGYNEQFF.

The V call is TRBV7-2, the J call TRBJ2-7; the match to TRBD1 covers 7 bases. The V segment lost 5 bases and the J segment 4 bases; nucleotides outside the gene matches: 8. The CDR3 extends over 14 amino acids. Looked up from germline, CDR1 is SGHTA and CDR2 is FQGNSA. The CDR3 here is CASSENRGMYEQYF. The CDR3 DNA sequence: TGTGCCAGCAGCGAAAACAGGGGAATGTACGAGCAGTACTTC. The variable domain in full, with the rest retrieved from reference TRBV7-2 and TRBJ2-7, is GAGVSQSPSNKVTEKGKDVELRCDPISGHTALYWYRQSLGQGLEFLIYFQGNSAPDKSGLPSDRFSAERTGGSVSTLTIQRTQQEDSAVYLCASSENRGMYEQYFGPGTRLTVT.

This clone showed up many times. A read error may produce the germline difference seen at one junction end. Within the sample, other DNA sequences also encode this same CDR3. The chain joins TRBV20-1 to TRBJ2-1; D is undetermined. CDR3 length: 16 residues. CDR1 is DFQATT, CDR2 SNEGSKA, per germline (reference sequence). The CDR3, as DNA: TGTAGTGCCGCCCAGTTAAGCGCCAGCTCCTACAATGAGCAGTTCTTC. Translation gives CSAAQLSASSYNEQFF.

This clone has ten or more counts. The chain uses TRBV10-3 and TRBJ1-2, with 9 bases that match TRBD1. The germline gives CDR1 ENHRY, CDR2 SYGVKD. J gave up 4 bases and V 10 bases, and 4 bases lay outside the gene matches. There are 12 residues in the CDR3. As DNA, the CDR3 is TGTGCCACCACGGACAGGGGCTATGGCTACACCTTC. As protein: CATTDRGYGYTF.

This clone was counted at least ten times. The chain uses TRBV19 and TRBJ2-1, with 14 nucleotides matching TRBD2. V shed 4 bases and J 10 bases; nucleotides not matched to a gene: 9. CDR3 size: 16 residues. The germline CDR1 and CDR2 sequences are LNHDA and SQIVND (reference sequence). Here the CDR3 DNA reads TGTGCCAGTAGTAAAGGGACTAGCGGGAGTTGGGTGGAGCAGTTCTTC. Protein product: CASSKGTSGSWVEQFF.

This clone came up many times. The rearrangement uses TRBV5-4 and TRBJ1-2; weak D call: TRBD1 (6 bases). Trimming pared 0 bases from V and 5 bases from J, leaving 14 bases between. The germline V gene has CDR1 SGHNT and CDR2 YYREEE (reference sequence). CDR3 length equals 15 residues. CDR3 amino acids: CASSLDQGMGYGYTF. The CDR3 bases are TGTGCCAGCAGCTTGGACCAGGGGATGGGGTATGGCTACACCTTC.

This clone was found many times. The V gene is TRBV7-3, the J gene TRBJ2-7; D ambiguous. The CDR3 consists of 15 residues. The V and J ends lost 4 bases and 2 bases respectively, with 15 bases between them. Germline CDR1 reads SGHTA; CDR2 reads FQGTGA. CDR3 loop: CASSSGPEGTYEQYF. The CDR3, as DNA: TGTGCCAGCAGCTCCGGGCCCGAAGGAACCTACGAGCAGTACTTC.